The 28 T cell receptor beta chains below were found in one sample sequenced in a study of blood T cell repertoires in COVID-19. Data came from immunoSEQ multiplex PCR; TCRdb stores just in-frame clones and leaves some out. The repertoire holds around 250,000 clones, with approximately 86% as singletons. Source material: peripheral blood. Receptors originate from a man between 40 and 49 years old with active or convalescent COVID-19.

This clone was seen just once. This chain links TRBV27 with TRBJ1-2, with TRBD1 as a possible D gene (5 bases). Trimming took 3 bases from V and 4 from J, leaving 9 bases between them. CDR3 length: 13 residues. CDR1 MNHEY and CDR2 SMNVEV come from the germline V gene (reference sequence). CDR3 loop: CASSFRGGYGYTF. The CDR3, as DNA: TGTGCCAGCAGTTTTAGGGGCGGCTATGGCTACACCTTC.

This chain's CDR3 is CASSLMREGLTYNEQFF. The CDR3 DNA reads as TGTGCCAGCAGCTTGATGCGGGAGGGCCTCACCTACAATGAGCAGTTCTTC. The rearrangement links TRBV5-6 to TRBJ2-1; 9 bases agree with TRBD2. The CDR3 is 17 residues long. Germline assignment: CDR1 SGHDT and CDR2 YYEEEE. The trim removed 1 base at V and 2 bases at J, leaving 7 bases unmatched.

CDR3 loop: CASSEAGGTQYF. In DNA form, the CDR3 reads TGTGCCAGCAGTGAAGCGGGAGGAACGCAGTATTTT. The rearrangement links TRBV6-1 to TRBJ2-3; D might be TRBD2 (6 bases). The CDR3 spans 12 residues. V was trimmed by 0 bases and J by 9 bases, leaving 7 bases between them. CDR1 and CDR2 (germline): MNHNS, SASEGT.

This clone appeared a few times. This chain joins TRBV29-1 and TRBJ2-5; 10 nucleotides agree with TRBD2. V was pared by 6 bases and J by 2 bases, with 12 bases of the junction left unmatched. CDR1 is SQVTM, CDR2 ANQGSEA, per germline. This CDR3 contains 16 residues. CDR3 loop: CSVGGTSGKEQETQYF. The CDR3 DNA is TGCAGCGTGGGGGGTACTAGCGGGAAAGAGCAAGAGACCCAGTACTTC.

This rearrangement joins TRBV5-4 to TRBJ2-1; 7 bases agree with TRBD2. The CDR3 is made up of 16 amino acids. In germline, CDR1 is SGHNT, CDR2 YYREEE (reference sequence). J was trimmed by 7 bases and V by 0 bases; bases with no gene match: 10. CDR3: CASSLGTSRESNEQFF. CDR3 DNA: TGTGCCAGCAGCTTGGGGACCTCGCGGGAGTCAAATGAGCAGTTCTTC.

The chain is built from TRBV7-9 and TRBJ2-5; a possible D gene is TRBD2 (5 bases). V was trimmed by 8 bases and J by 4 bases, leaving 11 bases between them. This CDR3 has 12 amino acids. In germline, CDR1 is SEHNR, CDR2 FQNEAQ (reference sequence). For the CDR3, the DNA is TGTGCCAGCGGCGAAGCGGCAGAGACCCAGTACTTC. Amino acid sequence: CASGEAAETQYF.

The chain recombines TRBV5-6 with TRBJ1-2, with 9 positions matching TRBD1. This CDR3 contains 15 residues. The germline gives CDR1 SGHDT, CDR2 YYEEEE. The V and J ends lost 5 bases and 4 bases, in that order; junction bases with no gene match: 9. Written as DNA, the CDR3 is TGTGCCAGCAGTTTAGGGACAGGGCGGGCCTATGGCTACACCTTC. It yields the protein CASSLGTGRAYGYTF.

The rearrangement uses TRBV19 and TRBJ2-3; D is perhaps TRBD2 (5 bases). This CDR3 comprises 16 residues. The V gene lost 8 bases and the J gene lost 7 bases, with 25 bases spanning the gap. Per the germline V gene, CDR1 is LNHDA and CDR2 is SQIVND (reference sequence). The CDR3 DNA sequence: TGTGCCAGTGGAGTCATAGAATTCGGGGATTCTAATACGCAGTATTTT. The encoded protein is CASGVIEFGDSNTQYF.

This clone was found once. V and J are TRBV7-2 and TRBJ1-2; 8 bases match TRBD1. The length of the CDR3 is 15 residues. The germline gives CDR1 SGHTA, CDR2 FQGNSA. V dropped 5 bases and J dropped 4; count of bases not matched to a gene: 9. CDR3 amino acids: CASSHAEGQVYGYTF. The CDR3, as DNA: TGTGCCAGCAGCCATGCTGAGGGACAGGTCTATGGCTACACCTTC.

The J gene is TRBJ1-6, the V gene TRBV5-6; tentative D call: TRBD1 (6 bases). This CDR3 comprises 16 residues. CDR1 and CDR2 from the germline V gene are SGHDT and YYEEEE. The germline V and J ends were trimmed by 4 bases and 7 bases, with 18 bases remaining between them. CDR3 sequence (DNA): TGTGCCAGCAGCCCTATGACAGGATTTGGAAATTCACCCCTCCACTTT. Protein sequence: CASSPMTGFGNSPLHF.

This sequence joins TRBV5-1 and TRBJ2-3; no reliable D call. The germline V and J ends were trimmed by 1 base and 0 bases, with 12 bases remaining between them. Germline V gene lookup returns CDR1 SGHRS and CDR2 YFSETQ. The CDR3 is 16 amino acids. In DNA, the CDR3 is TGCGCCAGCAGCTTGTCGCTCTCCGGGAGCACAGATACGCAGTATTTT. Its protein is CASSLSLSGSTDTQYF. The full variable domain, with the rest looked up from reference TRBV5-1 and TRBJ2-3, is KAGVTQTPRYLIKTRGQQVTLSCSPISGHRSVSWYQQTPGQGLQFLFEYFSETQRNKGNFPGRFSGRQFSNSRSEMNVSTLELGDSALYLCASSLSLSGSTDTQYFGPGTRLTVL.

Concerning this clone itself: The sample has other DNA sequences that encode this CDR3 too. The V and J genes are TRBV29-1 and TRBJ2-1; D gene uncertain. Deletions cut 6 bases from V and 4 bases from J, with 7 bases between. CDR3 length: 11 residues. Germline V gene lookup returns CDR1 SQVTM and CDR2 ANQGSEA. The chain's CDR3 is CSVEQYNEQFF. DNA of the CDR3: TGCAGCGTAGAACAGTACAATGAGCAGTTCTTC.

The genes are TRBV24-1 and TRBJ1-2, with TRBD1 matching 9 bases. The V gene end was trimmed by 5 bases and the J gene end by 1 base; junction bases not matched to a gene: 7. CDR1 is KGHDR and CDR2 is SFDVKD in the germline V gene. The CDR3 runs to 16 residues. CDR3 in amino acids: CATSGLGQGGNYGYTF. The CDR3 coding sequence is TGTGCCACCAGTGGCCTGGGACAGGGCGGTAACTATGGCTACACCTTC.

The V and J genes are TRBV20-1 and TRBJ1-5; 7 nucleotides match TRBD1. V was pared by 3 bases and J by 2 bases, with 10 bases of the junction left unmatched. This CDR3 has 16 amino acids. Germline V gene lookup returns CDR1 DFQATT and CDR2 SNEGSKA (reference sequence). The DNA for the CDR3 is TGCAGTGCTAGTGGCGCAACAGGGGCACGCAATCAGCCCCAGCATTTT. It codes for CSASGATGARNQPQHF.

V gene TRBV11-2 combines with J gene TRBJ2-3; 12 bases agree with TRBD2. The CDR3 sequence is 15 residues long. After removal of 6 bases from V and 2 bases from J, the junction contained 3 bases not matched to a gene. Germline assignment: CDR1 SGHAT and CDR2 FQNNGV. The CDR3 reads CASSWTSGDTDTQYF. The CDR3 region has the DNA TGTGCCAGCAGTTGGACTAGCGGGGACACAGATACGCAGTATTTT. Full variable domain (rest looked up from reference TRBV11-2 and TRBJ2-3): EAGVAQSPRYKIIEKRQSVAFWCNPISGHATLYWYQQILGQGPKLLIQFQNNGVVDDSQLPKDRFSAERLKGVDSTLKIQPAKLEDSAVYLCASSWTSGDTDTQYFGPGTRLTVL.

The genes are TRBV5-1 and TRBJ2-1, with D possibly TRBD2 on 5 matching bases. The V and J ends lost 0 bases and 7 bases respectively, with 8 bases between them. The CDR3 loop spans 13 amino acids. The germline V gene encodes CDR1 SGHRS and CDR2 YFSETQ. The CDR3 bases are TGCGCCAGCAGCTTGGTAGCGATGAATGAGCAGTTCTTC. Protein: CASSLVAMNEQFF.

Worth noting for this clone: Other DNA variants within this sample encode the same CDR3. V and J are TRBV11-2 and TRBJ2-1, with 11 bases matching TRBD2. This CDR3 contains 15 residues. CDR1 and CDR2 (germline): SGHAT, FQNNGV. After removal of 3 bases from V and 7 bases from J, the junction contained 5 bases not matched to a gene. CDR3 DNA: TGTGCCAGCAGCTTTGGGCTAGCGGGAGGAAATGAGCAGTTCTTC. As protein: CASSFGLAGGNEQFF.

The rearrangement joins TRBV7-8 to TRBJ2-7; TRBD2 agrees at 7 bases. Germline V gene lookup returns CDR1 SGHVS and CDR2 FQNEAQ. This CDR3 is built from 16 residues. V trimming: 0 bases; J trimming: 3 bases; junction bases outside the gene matches: 8. The CDR3 loop reads CASSLAVASGYYEQYF. CDR3 nucleotides: TGTGCCAGCAGCTTAGCGGTGGCTAGCGGCTACTACGAGCAGTACTTC.

The chain recombines TRBV7-6 with TRBJ2-3; 14 positions agree with TRBD2. V trimming: 0 bases; J trimming: 5 bases; junction bases outside the gene matches: 7. Per germline, CDR1 SGHVS and CDR2 FNYEAQ. The length of the CDR3 is 18 residues. CDR3 residues: CASSLAPSGLAGEDTQYF. The DNA of the CDR3 is TGTGCCAGCAGCTTAGCCCCCTCGGGACTAGCGGGGGAAGATACGCAGTATTTT.

The chain carries TRBV18 and TRBJ2-7, with TRBD1 matching over 7 bases. The CDR3 covers 14 residues. Germline V gene data show CDR1 as KGHSH and CDR2 as LQKENI. With V trimmed by 5 bases and J by 3 bases, 7 bases remained unmatched. The CDR3 nucleotides read TGTGCCAGCTCAAAACCGGGACAGCACTACGAGCAGTACTTC. This sequence encodes CASSKPGQHYEQYF.

The V call is TRBV12-3 or TRBV12-4, the J call TRBJ1-5; no clear D. Trimming left V 1 base short and J 7 bases short, with 8 bases between. The CDR3 consists of 13 residues. Written as DNA, the CDR3 is TGTGCCAGCAGTTTAGGGGTGGGCCAGCCCCAGCATTTT. Its protein product is CASSLGVGQPQHF.

This chain links TRBV6-5 with TRBJ1-2; weak D call: TRBD1 (5 bases). The CDR3 has 14 amino acids. Germline V lookup: CDR1 MNHEY, CDR2 SVGAGI. V was shortened by 0 bases and J by 3 bases, with 8 bases between the two germline ends. The CDR3 nucleotides read TGTGCCAGCAGTTACTCAGGAGGGGACTATGGCTACACCTTC. Translation gives CASSYSGGDYGYTF.

V and J are TRBV11-3 and TRBJ1-3; no firm D call. V dropped 1 base and J dropped 1 base, with 20 bases sitting between them. The CDR3 is 19 residues long. Per germline, CDR1 SGHNT and CDR2 YENEEA. The CDR3 DNA reads as TGTGCCAGCAGCTTAGTTTTTACACTACTAAAAGCTTCTGGAAACACCATATATTTT. Amino acid sequence: CASSLVFTLLKASGNTIYF.

This chain joins TRBV9 and TRBJ2-3; D is possibly TRBD2 (7 bases). The CDR3 contains 15 residues. Trimming removed 1 base at V and 5 bases at J, with 14 bases between. Germline V lookup: CDR1 SGDLS, CDR2 YYNGEE. CDR3 coding DNA: TGTGCCAGCAGCGTATTCGGGGGGCACGGAGATACGCAGTATTTT. Translating gives CASSVFGGHGDTQYF.

The rearrangement links TRBV5-4 to TRBJ2-1; TRBD2 aligns across 7 bases. The CDR3 covers 14 residues. The trim removed 7 bases at V and 9 bases at J, leaving 13 bases unmatched. Germline loops: CDR1 SGHNT, CDR2 YYREEE (reference sequence). CDR3 protein: CASGRERRPGEQFF. The CDR3 region has the DNA TGTGCCAGCGGGCGGGAGAGACGACCCGGTGAGCAGTTCTTC. Complete variable domain (other parts from reference TRBV5-4 and TRBJ2-1): ETGVTQSPTHLIKTRGQQVTLRCSSQSGHNTVSWYQQALGQGPQFIFQYYREEENGRGNFPPRFSGLQFPNYSSELNVNALELDDSALYLCASGRERRPGEQFFGPGTRLTVL.

V is TRBV6-1 and J is TRBJ1-1; D ambiguous. The V gene's germline CDR1 is MNHNS and CDR2 SASEGT. The CDR3 is 15 amino acids. V shed 2 bases and J shed 1 base, with 11 bases lying between them. CDR3 sequence reads: CASSELTYANTEAFF. The CDR3 nucleotides are TGTGCCAGCAGTGAATTAACATATGCGAACACTGAAGCTTTCTTT.

The rearrangement joins TRBV15 to TRBJ1-5; D call uncertain. V lost 0 bases to trimming and J lost 6 bases, with 12 bases between them. Germline-derived CDR1 and CDR2 are LNHNV and YYDKDF (reference sequence). This CDR3 spans 15 amino acids. CDR3 residues: CATSREVRVRQPQHF. The CDR3 DNA follows: TGTGCCACCAGCAGAGAAGTACGGGTACGTCAGCCCCAGCATTTT.

V gene TRBV7-8 combines with J gene TRBJ2-1; possible D gene TRBD1, 6 bases. The germline CDR1 and CDR2 sequences are SGHVS and FQNEAQ. The V gene lost 5 bases and the J gene lost 6 bases, with 14 bases spanning the gap. This CDR3 spans 14 amino acids. The CDR3, as DNA: TGTGCCAGCAGCAAAACAGGGTTGGGCAATGAGCAGTTCTTC. Translating it yields CASSKTGLGNEQFF.